The 10 T cell receptor beta chains below were found in one sample sequenced in a study of CD8+ T cells in alopecia areata. Sorting of pooled cutaneous lymph node cells used CD4, CD8alpha, NKG2D, NKG2ACE and other markers. Reverse transcribed after extraction, RNA yielded cDNA as the sequencing template. Repertoires were generated with immunoSEQ multiplex PCR, while TCRdb's copy carries only in-frame clones and drops some. This sample carries 200,000 to 300,000 clones, none of them present only once. Source material: CD4+ T cells sorted from a lymph node. All receptors come from a C3H/HeJ mouse with alopecia areata. The strain's MHC type: H2-k.

This clone came up many times. Gene names denote mouse genes. The read finishes 4 residues shy of the CDR3 end, and the germline J gene is used to complete it. V gene TRBV17 combines with J gene TRBJ2-2, with a possible D match to TRBD1 (6 bases). Per germline, CDR1 MNHDT and CDR2 YYDKIL. V was trimmed by 1 base and J by 0 bases, leaving 9 bases between them. The CDR3 is made up of 16 amino acids. CDR3 DNA, as far as it was read: TGTGCTAGCAGTAGAGCCGGGACAACAAACACCGGG. This gives the protein CASSRAGTTNTG. The whole CDR3 region reads CASSRAGTTNTGQLYF. The full variable domain, its missing parts supplied by reference TRBV17 and TRBJ2-2, is DTTVKQNPRYKLARVGKPVNLICSQTMNHDTMYWYQKKPNQAPKLLLFYYDKILNREADTFEKFQSSRPNNSFCSLYIGSAGLEYSAMYLCASSRAGTTNTGQLYFGEGSKLTVL.

Concerning this clone itself: A much larger clonotype is one base distant, so this may be a read error. The listed genes are named as in mouse. The read ends 4 residues early relative to the CDR3; the germline J gene fills the gap. The gene calls are TRBV13-3 and TRBJ2-1; 12 bases map to TRBD2. Germline V gene sequence: CDR1 NNHDY, CDR2 SYVADS. This CDR3 comprises 15 residues. Unmatched junction bases numbered 0, after V lost 3 bases and J lost 2 bases. The sequenced CDR3 bases are TGTGCCAGCAGTGGGACTGGGGGGGACTATGCT. Protein product: CASSGTGGDYA. The CDR3 in full is CASSGTGGDYAEQFF.

About this clone itself: All gene names here are mouse names. Coverage ceases 4 residues before the CDR3 finishes, and the germline J gene fills in the end. The genes are TRBV13-1 and TRBJ1-1; D might be TRBD1 (5 bases). CDR3 length: 11 amino acids. Germline CDR1 is NSHNY and CDR2 is SYGAGN. The CDR3 protein is CASSDQGEVFF. The CDR3 DNA, read in part, is TGTGCCAGCAGTGATCAGGGA.

Of note for this clone: The gene symbols are mouse symbols. The read terminates 4 residues ahead of where the CDR3 ends, so the germline J gene completes it. This rearrangement joins TRBV29 to TRBJ1-2; 7 positions match TRBD1. Per the germline V gene, CDR1 is MSHET and CDR2 is SYDVDS. V lost 6 bases, J lost 0 bases, and 7 bases stayed unmatched. The CDR3 is 15 residues long. CDR3 bases read: TGTGCTAGCAGCAATCGCGGGACAGCAAACTCC. It translates to CASSNRGTANS. The full-length CDR3 reads as CASSNRGTANSDYTF. Variable domain in full (rest from reference TRBV29 and TRBJ1-2): DMKVTQMPRYLIKRMGENVLLECGQDMSHETMYWYRQDPGLGLQLIYISYDVDSNSEGDIPKGYRVSRKKREHFSLILDSAKTNQTSVYFCASSNRGTANSDYTFGSGTRLLVI.

This clone was counted only a few times. Mouse gene names and germline throughout. The CDR3 end lies 3 residues beyond the end of the read and is filled in from the germline J gene. This CDR3 is also generated by other DNA sequences in the sample. The chain recombines TRBV5 with TRBJ1-6; 9 positions agree with TRBD1. TRBJ1-6 is reported as an ORF; its role is uncertain. The CDR3 spans 16 residues. After removal of 4 bases from V and 0 bases from J, the junction contained 1 base not matched to a gene. Germline loops: CDR1 LGHNA, CDR2 YNLKQL (reference sequence). CDR3 loop: CASSPTGGSYNSPLYF. The CDR3 DNA, read in part, is TGTGCCAGCAGCCCGACAGGGGGTTCCTATAATTCGCCC.

This clone has just a few counts. Genes and germline are mouse. The CDR3 end falls 4 residues outside the read, so it is completed with the germline J gene. The chain recombines TRBV19 with TRBJ2-2; a possible D gene is TRBD2 (5 bases). There are 13 residues in the CDR3. The V gene's germline CDR1 is FNHDT and CDR2 SITEND (reference sequence). The V and J ends lost 0 bases and 6 bases respectively, with 6 bases between them. This chain's CDR3 is CASSIAGPGQLYF. The covered CDR3 bases are TGTGCCAGCAGTATAGCTGGGCCCGGG. The full variable domain, its missing parts supplied by reference TRBV19 and TRBJ2-2, is GGIITQTPKFLIGQEGQKLTLKCQQNFNHDTMYWYRQDSGKGLRLIYYSITENDLQKGDLSEGYDASREKKSSFSLTVTSAQKNEMAVFLCASSIAGPGQLYFGEGSKLTVL.

This clone was found a few times. Gene and germline names: mouse. This specimen includes other DNA sequences encoding the same CDR3. The CDR3 bases that were read are TGTGCCAGCAGCCAAGACGGGACTGGGGACACCGGG. It specifies CASSQDGTGDTG. The CDR3 in full is CASSQDGTGDTGQLYF. This sequence joins TRBV5 and TRBJ2-2, with 10 bases aligning to TRBD2. The DNA ends 4 residues before the CDR3 does, and the rest of the CDR3 is filled in from the germline J gene. Germline trimming cut 0 bases from V and 3 bases from J; bases unmatched to any gene: 1. The CDR3 length is 16 residues. Germline V gene data show CDR1 as LGHNA and CDR2 as YNLKQL (reference sequence).

A few counts support this clone. Germline and genes: mouse. The read is 4 residues too short to cover the CDR3 end, so that end is filled in from the germline J gene. The sample contains more than one DNA sequence encoding this CDR3. This chain joins TRBV19 and TRBJ2-3; possible D gene TRBD2, 7 bases. CDR3 size: 15 residues. Trimming shortened V by 2 bases and J by 1 base, and 11 bases separated the two germline ends. The germline gives CDR1 FNHDT, CDR2 SITEND (reference sequence). The chain's CDR3 is CASSMGGAGAETLYF. The DNA read from the CDR3 is TGTGCCAGCAGTATGGGGGGCGCGGGTGCAGAA.

With respect to this clone: Gene names and germline match the mouse. The read ends 4 residues early relative to the CDR3; the germline J gene fills the gap. The V and J genes are TRBV13-3 and TRBJ2-3, with 7 bases identical to TRBD1. Germline V gene lookup returns CDR1 NNHDY and CDR2 SYVADS. Unmatched junction bases numbered 3, after V lost 2 bases and J lost 0 bases. CDR3 size: 15 residues. The sequenced CDR3 bases are TGTGCCAGCAGTGAGACAGGGTCTAGTGCAGAA. Translating it yields CASSETGSSAE. The complete CDR3 protein is CASSETGSSAETLYF.

This clone was observed a few times. Here the gene names and germline are mouse. The read comes to an end 4 residues before the CDR3 does, leaving the germline J gene to fill in the end. This rearrangement joins TRBV13-1 to TRBJ1-2; perhaps TRBD1 as D (6 bases). V was pared by 3 bases and J by 4 bases, with 10 bases between. Per the germline V gene, CDR1 is NSHNY and CDR2 is SYGAGN. The CDR3 is made up of 13 amino acids. CDR3 bases read: TGTGCCAGCAGTGGCTTCAGGGGCTCC. It encodes CASSGFRGS. The entire CDR3 is CASSGFRGSDYTF.